This T cell receptor (beta chain) appears in the sequencing data of a study of vaccination and CD4 T cells after COVID-19. General study findings and limits: Spike mono-reactivity applied to 304 of 307 vaccine-specific clones detected in convalescent patients.

With regard to this clonotype: The antigen is unknown.

Treatment in this sample: roughly nine-day PBMC culture with coronavirus spike peptide pools or control peptides (ViraFEST assay). The length of the CDR3 is 13 residues. V was pared by 6 bases and J by 5 bases, with 9 bases of the junction left unmatched. Germline CDR1 DFQATT, CDR2 SNEGSKA (reference sequence). At the Johns Hopkins FTIC core, DNA taken from cultured CD4+ T cells was sequenced by way of the Oncomine TCR Beta short-read assay. From CD4+ T cells that had been cultured, genomic DNA was extracted. One entry per CDR3 protein results from TCRdb running MiXCR on the PCR reads. The table has around 26,000 distinct CDR3 sequences, about 41% seen once.

Sequencing was carried out using CD4+ T cells from blood, cultured in vitro. The sequence was collected from a human donor who had recovered from COVID-19. The rearrangement uses TRBV20-1 and TRBJ2-7; 8 nucleotides align to TRBD1. The CDR3 nucleotides read TGCAGTGCCGTTCCAGGGGGCCTCGACGAGCAGTACTTC. Encoded protein: CSAVPGGLDEQYF.